This TCR beta chain was documented in a study of shared clonotypes between healthy human individuals. For the study at large: Every donor yielded three CD4 naive, three CD4 memory, two CD8 naive and one CD8 memory plate. General study results and limits: The study's rarefaction showed incomplete sorted-subset sequencing despite large depth.

Comments on this clone: Antigen specificity is unknown. Other DNA sequences in the sample encode the same CDR3.

The table came from immunoSEQ multiplex PCR; TCRdb's copy has only in-frame clones and leaves some out. This table has under 1 million clones, nearly 95% appearing once. The naive CD8 subset, CD45RO-negative cells positively selected for CCR7, excluded terminally differentiated effector memory CD45RA+ cells. Per the germline V gene, CDR1 is SNHLY and CDR2 is FYNNEI. The CDR3 runs 13 residues. Trimming removed 6 bases from V and 3 bases from J; junction bases left unmatched: 4. Specimen: naive CD8+ T cells sorted from blood. The receptor was derived from a man aged 25-45 years in good health. This sequence joins TRBV2 and TRBJ2-7, with 8 bases aligning to TRBD1. The CDR3 DNA reads TGTGCCAGCAGCGGACAGGGAAACTACGAGCAGTACTTC. Encoded protein: CASSGQGNYEQYF.